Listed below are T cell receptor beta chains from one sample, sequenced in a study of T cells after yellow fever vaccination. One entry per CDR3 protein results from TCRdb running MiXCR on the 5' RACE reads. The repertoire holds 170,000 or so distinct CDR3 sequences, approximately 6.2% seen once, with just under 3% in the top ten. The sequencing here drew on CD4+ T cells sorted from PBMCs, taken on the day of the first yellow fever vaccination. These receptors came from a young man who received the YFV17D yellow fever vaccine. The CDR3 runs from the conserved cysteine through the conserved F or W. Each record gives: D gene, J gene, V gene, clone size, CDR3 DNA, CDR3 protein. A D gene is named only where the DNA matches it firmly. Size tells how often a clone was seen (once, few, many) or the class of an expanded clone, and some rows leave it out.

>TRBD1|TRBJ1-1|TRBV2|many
TGTGCCAGCTCCGACAGGGAATTGACTGAAGCTTTCTTT
CASSDRELTEAFF
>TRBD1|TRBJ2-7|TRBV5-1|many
TGCGCCAGCAGCTCCCAGACAGGGCGCGACGAGCAGTACTTC
CASSSQTGRDEQYF
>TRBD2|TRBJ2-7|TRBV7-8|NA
TGTGCCAGCAGCTTAGGAAGCGGGAAGCCCTACGAGCAGTACTTC
CASSLGSGKPYEQYF
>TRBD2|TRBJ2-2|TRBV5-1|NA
TGCGCCAGCAGCTTGGTAGCGGGGTCGGACACCGGGGAGCTGTTTTTT
CASSLVAGSDTGELFF
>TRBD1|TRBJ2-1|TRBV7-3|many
TGTGCCAGCAGCGCGGGGACAGGGCAGGCTGAGCAGTTCTTC
CASSAGTGQAEQFF
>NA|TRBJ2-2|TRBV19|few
TGTGCCAGTGGGGTTAACACCGGGGAGCTGTTTTTT
CASGVNTGELFF
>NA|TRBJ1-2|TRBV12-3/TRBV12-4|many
TGTGCCAGCAGTTTTGGCGAGGGCTACACCTTC
CASSFGEGYTF
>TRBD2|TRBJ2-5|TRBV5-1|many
TGCGCCAGCCGGGGGGGCAGAGACCAAGAGACCCAGTACTTC
CASRGGRDQETQYF
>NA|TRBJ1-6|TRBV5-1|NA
TGCGCCAGCAGCTTGAGGACCGAGTTCTCGACACCCCGCAATTCACCCCTCCACTTT
CASSLRTEFSTPRNSPLHF
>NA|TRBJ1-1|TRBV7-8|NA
TGTGCCAGCAGCACCACCAGCGGCACTGAAGCTTTCTTT
CASSTTSGTEAFF
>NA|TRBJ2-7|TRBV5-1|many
TGCGCCAGCAGCTTGGACGTCTACGAGCAGTACTTC
CASSLDVYEQYF
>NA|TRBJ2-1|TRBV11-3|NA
TGTGCCAGCAGCCTAGGACAGACCTCCTACAATGAGCAGTTCTTC
CASSLGQTSYNEQFF
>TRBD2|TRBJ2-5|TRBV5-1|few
TGCGCCAGCAGCTTGGCGGGGGGGCCTTTTCAGACCCAGTACTTC
CASSLAGGPFQTQYF
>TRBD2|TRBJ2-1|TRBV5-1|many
TGCGCCAGCAGCTCGGGACTAGCGGGGCAGGATGAGCAGTTCTTC
CASSSGLAGQDEQFF
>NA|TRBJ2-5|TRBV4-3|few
TGCGCCAGCAGCCAAGATAGCCGAGAGACCCAGTACTTC
CASSQDSRETQYF
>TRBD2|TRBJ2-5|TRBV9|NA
TGTGCCAGCAGCCCTCAAACGGGGGGGGGAGGAGAGACCCAGTACTTC
CASSPQTGGGGETQYF
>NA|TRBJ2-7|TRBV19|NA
TGTGCCAGTAGTAAGGTCGACCTCTACGAGCAGTACTTC
CASSKVDLYEQYF
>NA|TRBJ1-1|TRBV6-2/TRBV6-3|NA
TGTGCCAGCTATCCCATCTACCCAGGGGAGAACACTGAAGCTTTCTTT
CASYPIYPGENTEAFF
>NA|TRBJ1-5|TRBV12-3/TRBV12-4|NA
TGTGCCAGCTCTCTTGGGGCAGGATACAATCAGCCCCAGCATTTT
CASSLGAGYNQPQHF
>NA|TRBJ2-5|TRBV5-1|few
TGCGCCAGCAGCTTTTTTGGACCCCAAGAGACCCAGTACTTC
CASSFFGPQETQYF
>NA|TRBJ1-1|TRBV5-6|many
TGTGCCAGCAGCTTGGGGTACTCTGAAGCTTTCTTT
CASSLGYSEAFF
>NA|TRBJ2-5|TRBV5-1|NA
TGCGCCAGCAGCCCTCGGGGTGGAGGGGAAGAGACCCAGTACTTC
CASSPRGGGEETQYF
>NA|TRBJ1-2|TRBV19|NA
TGTGCCAGTCGTCCCTTCGGACAGCGAAACTATGGCTACACCTTC
CASRPFGQRNYGYTF
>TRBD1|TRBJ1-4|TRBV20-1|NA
TGCAGTGCTAGGGAGACAGGGTTGAGGGGTGAAAAACTGTTTTTT
CSARETGLRGEKLFF
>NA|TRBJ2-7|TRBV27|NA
TGTGCCAGCAGTTTATATCCGGGGAGCTCCTACGAGCAGTACTTC
CASSLYPGSSYEQYF
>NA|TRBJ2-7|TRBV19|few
TGTGCCAGTAGTATGGTCGCAGGTAGCTACGAGCAGTACTTC
CASSMVAGSYEQYF
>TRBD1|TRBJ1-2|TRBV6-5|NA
TGTGCCAGCAGTTATCAGACCGGGACAGCGGATTATGGCTACACCTTC
CASSYQTGTADYGYTF
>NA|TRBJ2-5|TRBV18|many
TGTGCCAGCTCCAAGGAGGAGACCCAGTACTTC
CASSKEETQYF
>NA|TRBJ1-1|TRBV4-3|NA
TGCGCCAGCAGCCAAGGGGGCAGGGAAGTTTTCTTT
CASSQGGREVFF
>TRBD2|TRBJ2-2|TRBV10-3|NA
TGTGCCATCAGTGAGTCGACTAGCGGAACCGGGGAGCTGTTTTTT
CAISESTSGTGELFF
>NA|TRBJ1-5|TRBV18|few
TGTGCCAGCTCACCTGGAACCGAGCAGCCCCAGCATTTT
CASSPGTEQPQHF
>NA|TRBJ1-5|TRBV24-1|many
TGTGCCACCAGTGATTGGAATCAGCCCCAGCATTTT
CATSDWNQPQHF
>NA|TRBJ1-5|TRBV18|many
TGTGCCAGCTCACAAACTTCAATTTGGGGTGATCAGCCCCAGCATTTT
CASSQTSIWGDQPQHF
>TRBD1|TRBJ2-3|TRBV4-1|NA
TGCGCCAGCAGCCCAAGGACAGGGCGCGCAGATAGGCAGTATTTT
CASSPRTGRADRQYF
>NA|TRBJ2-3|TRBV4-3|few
TGCGCCAGCAGCCAAGGTTCGGGGGTAAACACAGATACGCAGTATTTT
CASSQGSGVNTDTQYF
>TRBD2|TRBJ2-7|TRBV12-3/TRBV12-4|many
TGTGCCAGCAGTGGCAGCGGGGGGTATCCCTACGAGCAGTACTTC
CASSGSGGYPYEQYF
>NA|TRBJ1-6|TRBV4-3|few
TGCGCCAGCAGCCAAGATAGGACCTATTCACCCCTCCACTTT
CASSQDRTYSPLHF
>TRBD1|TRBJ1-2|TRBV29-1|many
TGCAGCACAATGACAGGGGAGGGCTATGGCTACACCTTC
CSTMTGEGYGYTF
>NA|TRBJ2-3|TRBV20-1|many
TGCAGTGCTAGAGATCTAGAGGGGTTTAGCACAGATACGCAGTATTTT
CSARDLEGFSTDTQYF
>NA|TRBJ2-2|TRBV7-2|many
TGTGCCAGCAGCTTAGTGGCGCTAGGAACGGAGCTGTTTTTT
CASSLVALGTELFF
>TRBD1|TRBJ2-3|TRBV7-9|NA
TGTGCCAGCAGTCCCAGACAGGGTGGCGATACGCAGTATTTT
CASSPRQGGDTQYF
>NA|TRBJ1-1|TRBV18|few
TGTGCCAGCTCGCCTACCGTAGACACTGAAGCTTTCTTT
CASSPTVDTEAFF
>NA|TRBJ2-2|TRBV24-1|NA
TGTGCCACCAGTGACCCTGGCCGGGGGCGCACCGGGGAGCTGTTTTTT
CATSDPGRGRTGELFF
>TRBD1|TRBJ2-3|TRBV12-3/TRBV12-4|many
TGTGCCAGCAGTCCGACAGGGAGCACAGATACGCAGTATTTT
CASSPTGSTDTQYF
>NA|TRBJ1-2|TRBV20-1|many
TGCAGTGCTAGAGATGACGGGGGCAGCTATGGCTACACCTTC
CSARDDGGSYGYTF
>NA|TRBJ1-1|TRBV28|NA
TGTGCCAGCAGTTTATACACCGCTGAAGCTTTCTTT
CASSLYTAEAFF
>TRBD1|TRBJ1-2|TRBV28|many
TGTGCCAGCAGTGCCGGGACAGTTGCCTATGGCTACACCTTC
CASSAGTVAYGYTF
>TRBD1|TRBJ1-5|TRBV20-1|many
TGCAGTGCTAGGACAGGGAATCAGCCCCAGCATTTT
CSARTGNQPQHF
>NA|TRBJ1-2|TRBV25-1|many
TGTGCCAGCACCCGAAGGGAGTATGGCTACACCTTC
CASTRREYGYTF
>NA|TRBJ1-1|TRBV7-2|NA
TGTGCCAGCAGCTTAAGGGCCCGCGGCTCTGAAGCTTTCTTT
CASSLRARGSEAFF
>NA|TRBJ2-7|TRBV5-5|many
TGTGCCAGCAGGGAGGGGGCGAGGGAGCAGTACTTC
CASREGAREQYF
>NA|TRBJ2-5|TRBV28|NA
TGTGCCAGCAGTCCTCCGGGGTCGTCTCGGTTTTCCCAGTACTTC
CASSPPGSSRFSQYF
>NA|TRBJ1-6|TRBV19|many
TGTGCCAGTAGTGAAGCAGGAGATTCACCCCTCCACTTT
CASSEAGDSPLHF
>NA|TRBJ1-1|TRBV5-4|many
TGTGCCAGCAGGGACCACAGGGACGGATTAGCTTTCTTT
CASRDHRDGLAFF
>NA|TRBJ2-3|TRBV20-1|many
TGCAGTGCTAGACGGAGATGGATGCCTAGCGACACAGATACGCAGTATTTT
CSARRRWMPSDTDTQYF
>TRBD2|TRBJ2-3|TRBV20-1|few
TGCAGTGCCCCACGGGGGGGCAGGACAGATACGCAGTATTTT
CSAPRGGRTDTQYF